A selection of T cell receptor beta chains follows, all from one sample in a study. MiXCR, run by TCRdb on the RT-PCR reads, gives a single entry per CDR3 protein. There are almost 700,000 distinct CDR3 sequences in the sample; 14% occur only once, and 3% to 4.5% lies in the top ten. The sample consisted of memory CD4+ T cells from blood. The receptor source for this set is a female donor in good health, serving as a healthy control. CDR3s include the opening cysteine and the closing phenylalanine or tryptophan. A D gene is named only where the DNA matches it firmly. Size is stated for part of the rows, as once, few or many counts, or as a class when the clone is expanded.

d_call j_call v_call clone_size cdr3_nt cdr3_aa
- TRBJ2-3 TRBV19 few TGTGCCAGTAGGCCGGGACCTCTTTCTGGGGATACGCAGTATTTT CASRPGPLSGDTQYF
- TRBJ1-5 TRBV7-2 - TGTGCCAGCAGCTTAAAAGATAGCAATCAGCCCCAGCATTTT CASSLKDSNQPQHF
- TRBJ2-5 TRBV20-1 - TGCAGTGCTAGAGCTGGAATTGGCGGAGCGTACCAAGAGACCCAGTACTTC CSARAGIGGAYQETQYF
- TRBJ1-1 TRBV19 once TGTGCCAGTAGTATGCGGAATATTGGGAACACTGAAGCTTTCTTT CASSMRNIGNTEAFF
- TRBJ1-4 TRBV15 few TGTGCCACCAGCAGAGGGGGAGGTGAAAAACTGTTTTTT CATSRGGGEKLFF
TRBD2 TRBJ2-1 TRBV7-8 few TGTGCCAGCAGCTTAGACAGCGGGAACTACATTGAGCAGTTCTTC CASSLDSGNYIEQFF
- TRBJ1-2 TRBV29-1 - TGCAGCGTTGAGGGGCTATCGACTAACTATGGCTACACCTTC CSVEGLSTNYGYTF
- TRBJ2-5 TRBV18 few TGTGCCAGCTCACCAAGATCGGGCAGCCAAGAGACCCAGTACTTC CASSPRSGSQETQYF
TRBD1 TRBJ1-5 TRBV20-1 few TGCAGTGCTAGTAATGCGATGGGACAGGTTAATCAGCCCCAGCATTTT CSASNAMGQVNQPQHF
TRBD2 TRBJ2-1 TRBV7-3 few TGTGCCAGCAGCCGTAGCGGGAATAATGAGCAGTTCTTC CASSRSGNNEQFF
- TRBJ1-5 TRBV27 - TGTGCCAGCAGTTTATCTCAGGGTTTTCAGCCCCAGCATTTT CASSLSQGFQPQHF
- TRBJ1-2 TRBV6-2/TRBV6-3 many TGTGCCAGCAGTTACGCCACACAGGGCTACACCTTC CASSYATQGYTF
- TRBJ2-1 TRBV29-1 many TGCAGCGTTGGGGGAAGCTACTACAATGAGCAGTTCTTC CSVGGSYYNEQFF
- TRBJ2-7 TRBV15 few TGTGCCACCAGCACCTCCCGAGGGCAGTCCCCTTACGAGCAGTACTTC CATSTSRGQSPYEQYF
- TRBJ2-1 TRBV3-1 few TGTGCCAGCAGCCAAGATCTTCTAAATGAGCAGTTCTTC CASSQDLLNEQFF
TRBD2 TRBJ2-5 TRBV6-5 many TGTGCCAGCAGTTACTCCCTAGCGGGGTCCCAAGAGACCCAGTACTTC CASSYSLAGSQETQYF
TRBD1 TRBJ1-6 TRBV6-6 few TGTGCCAGCAGTTACACGGCCCCCGGGACAGGGCTTTCACCCCTCCACTTT CASSYTAPGTGLSPLHF
TRBD2 TRBJ2-3 TRBV20-1 - TGCAGTGAAAATAGCGGGAGCACAGATACGCAGTATTTT CSENSGSTDTQYF
TRBD2 TRBJ2-7 TRBV24-1 few TGTGCCACCAGTGCCCTCGCGGCTAGCGGTGACTCCTACGAGCAGTACTTC CATSALAASGDSYEQYF
- TRBJ1-1 TRBV7-2 few TGTGCCAGCAGCCCCAGATACTCGGGGGGTGAAGCTTTCTTT CASSPRYSGGEAFF
- TRBJ2-1 TRBV20-1 few TGCAGTGCCCGACAGGACTTCAATGAGCAGTTCTTC CSARQDFNEQFF
- TRBJ1-3 TRBV9 many TGTGCCAGCAGCGTGGGCGTTAGGACCGGCTCTGGAAACACCATATATTTT CASSVGVRTGSGNTIYF
TRBD1 TRBJ2-7 TRBV5-6 - TGTGCCAGCAGCTATTTTTACAGGGGCCCCCTTTACGAGCAGTACTTC CASSYFYRGPLYEQYF
- TRBJ1-1 TRBV30 - TGTGCCTGGAGCATACAGGGGAACACTGAAGCTTTCTTT CAWSIQGNTEAFF
- TRBJ2-5 TRBV7-2 - TGTGCCAGCAGCTTAGGACGGACAGTACAAGAGACCCAGTACTTC CASSLGRTVQETQYF
- TRBJ1-1 TRBV6-1 - TGTGCCAGCAGGGAACCTGGGGGTACGAACACTGAAGCTTTCTTT CASREPGGTNTEAFF
- TRBJ1-5 TRBV12-3/TRBV12-4 - TGTGCCAGCAGTTTCCTTATCATGCCCCAGCATTTT CASSFLIMPQHF
- TRBJ2-2 TRBV27 - TGTGCCAGCAGTTTCTCTTCGGGGGCAGCGGTTGCCGGGGAGCTGTTTTTT CASSFSSGAAVAGELFF
TRBD2 TRBJ2-5 TRBV29-1 - TGCAGCGTTAGACGCGGGGGGAGAGGAGAGACCCAGTACTTC CSVRRGGRGETQYF
- TRBJ2-5 TRBV29-1 many TGCAGCGTTGGGGTACCCCAAGAGACCCAGTACTTC CSVGVPQETQYF
- TRBJ1-4 TRBV30 - TGTGCCTGGAGTGTAAAGGGCCTTGAAAAACTGTTTTTT CAWSVKGLEKLFF